A selection of T cell receptor beta chains follows, all from one sample in a study of T cells in Graves' hyperthyroidism and ophthalmopathy. TCRdb passed the multiplex PCR reads through MiXCR, listing each CDR3 protein once. The profile covers approximately 610,000 distinct CDR3 sequences, with about 14% appearing a single time and around 4.5% taken by the ten largest. The sample taken for sequencing was blood. These receptors were collected from a woman aged 35 to 49 with Graves' ophthalmopathy. Each CDR3 is given with its conserved first and last residue. D genes are given only for firm matches. Expanded clones are given a class, and other clones once, few, many or no size at all.

V gene: TRBV27
CDR3 length: 12
J gene: TRBJ2-7
clone size: -
D gene: -
CDR3 protein: CASSLDGSGQYF
CDR3 DNA: TGTGCCAGCAGTTTGGACGGGAGTGGGCAGTACTTC

V gene: TRBV30
CDR3 length: 12
J gene: TRBJ2-2
clone size: -
D gene: -
CDR3 protein: CAWSVLSGELFF
CDR3 DNA: TGTGCCTGGAGTGTACTGAGCGGGGAGCTGTTTTTT

V gene: TRBV2
CDR3 length: 11
J gene: TRBJ1-1
clone size: many
D gene: -
CDR3 protein: CASSRESEAFF
CDR3 DNA: TGTGCCAGCAGCCGAGAGAGTGAAGCTTTCTTT

V gene: TRBV29-1
CDR3 length: 13
J gene: TRBJ1-1
clone size: many
D gene: -
CDR3 protein: CSVGGGLNTEAFF
CDR3 DNA: TGCAGCGTTGGGGGGGGGTTGAACACTGAAGCTTTCTTT

V gene: TRBV6-5
CDR3 length: 14
J gene: TRBJ2-7
clone size: many
D gene: -
CDR3 protein: CASSRDLLGGEQYF
CDR3 DNA: TGTGCCAGCAGCCGAGATCTCCTGGGGGGCGAGCAGTACTTC

V gene: TRBV12-3/TRBV12-4
CDR3 length: 17
J gene: TRBJ1-1
clone size: -
D gene: -
CDR3 protein: CASIFFVTVRGDTEAFF
CDR3 DNA: TGTGCCAGCATTTTCTTTGTAACAGTGAGGGGTGACACTGAAGCTTTCTTT

V gene: TRBV4-2
CDR3 length: 17
J gene: TRBJ2-5
clone size: -
D gene: -
CDR3 protein: CASSRESAHASVVTQYF
CDR3 DNA: TGTGCCAGCAGCCGAGAATCGGCGCACGCCTCTGTTGTTACCCAGTACTTC

V gene: TRBV27
CDR3 length: 17
J gene: TRBJ1-5
clone size: -
D gene: -
CDR3 protein: CASSPQGGLGSNQPQHF
CDR3 DNA: TGTGCCAGCAGTCCCCAGGGAGGATTAGGAAGCAATCAGCCCCAGCATTTT

V gene: TRBV2
CDR3 length: 14
J gene: TRBJ1-2
clone size: many
D gene: -
CDR3 protein: CASSEGWANYGYTF
CDR3 DNA: TGTGCCAGCAGTGAAGGGTGGGCTAACTATGGCTACACCTTC

V gene: TRBV19
CDR3 length: 16
J gene: TRBJ2-5
clone size: many
D gene: -
CDR3 protein: CASSGASLKLQETQYF
CDR3 DNA: TGTGCCAGTAGTGGGGCCAGTCTAAAGCTCCAAGAGACCCAGTACTTC

V gene: TRBV6-2/TRBV6-3
CDR3 length: 12
J gene: TRBJ1-2
clone size: once
D gene: TRBD1
CDR3 protein: CASSPRDRVDTF
CDR3 DNA: TGTGCCAGCAGTCCTCGGGACAGGGTCGACACCTTC